This T cell receptor (beta chain) was retrieved from a study of T-cell reconstitution after alpha-beta-depleted transplantation in children. Study-level findings and limits: Several hundred expanded graft clones reportedly gave rise to the alpha-beta T cells present about two months after transplant. T-cell counts and diversity were attributed mostly to newly produced T cells one year after transplant. Where some patients showed high TCRbeta diversity at day 60, it came from recipient T cells and thymic progenitors that had survived.

There are a few counts of this clonotype. Its antigen is undetermined. Per germline, CDR1 SGHAT and CDR2 FQDESV (reference sequence). V lost 3 bases and J lost 2, with 26 bases in between. CDR3 length: 21 amino acids. During its preparation, the TCRbeta library received unique molecular identifiers. Using its own MiXCR run on the PCR reads, TCRdb lists one record per CDR3 protein. This table holds 250,000 to 400,000 distinct CDR3 sequences, approximately 20% found once. This rearrangement joins TRBV11-1 to TRBJ2-6; the D gene is possibly TRBD2 (5 bases). The sequence was collected from a male patient younger than 18 who had a stem cell transplant for acute lymphoblastic leukemia, so the T cells may come from the graft donor. The source was PBMCs, mostly from graft donor cells, collected 180 days after TCRalphabeta/CD19-depleted stem cell transplant. The DNA of the CDR3 is TGTGCCAGCAGCTTTTTCCGTAGAGCCGGGGTTAGAGGACCTGGGGCCAACGTCCTGACTTTC. Translation: CASSFFRRAGVRGPGANVLTF.